A single sample is the source of the 7 T cell receptor beta chains below, sequenced in a study of cytomegalovirus exposure and HLA in healthy donors. Vbeta (60) and Jbeta (13) primers were used in the PCR. TCRdb's table, derived via immunoSEQ multiplex PCR, lists solely in-frame clones and lacks some. This sample has around 60,000 clones, with about four fifths found just once. Sequencing was performed on PBMCs. These receptors all come from a man aged 45-60 years in good health and CMV-seropositive.

The V gene is TRBV10-3, the J gene TRBJ2-5; TRBD2 is a possible D gene (5 bases). CDR1 is ENHRY, CDR2 SYGVKD, per germline. The V end was cut by 3 bases, the J end by 4 bases, with 21 bases between. This CDR3 is 17 amino acids long. The CDR3: CAISERILVGVRETQYF. The CDR3 bases are TGTGCCATCAGTGAACGTATACTAGTGGGAGTACGAGAGACCCAGTACTTC.

The CDR3 loop reads CASGDRGLYNSPLHF. CDR3 sequence (DNA): TGTGCCAGTGGAGACAGGGGGTTATATAATTCACCCCTCCACTTT. The chain recombines TRBV19 with TRBJ1-6; 9 nucleotides match TRBD1. The CDR3 runs 15 residues. Germline values: CDR1 LNHDA, CDR2 SQIVND (reference sequence). V dropped 8 bases and J dropped 4; count of bases not matched to a gene: 6.

This chain uses TRBV19 with TRBJ2-5; no clear D. The germline CDR1 and CDR2 sequences are LNHDA and SQIVND (reference sequence). With 3 bases removed from V and 3 bases from J, the gap between germline ends came to 11 bases. This CDR3 spans 14 amino acids. Here the CDR3 reads CASSMRSDKETQYF. DNA of the CDR3: TGTGCCAGTAGTATGCGGTCAGATAAAGAGACCCAGTACTTC.

The rearrangement joins TRBV2 to TRBJ1-5, with TRBD1 as a possible D gene (5 bases). This CDR3 contains 14 residues. Germline V lookup: CDR1 SNHLY, CDR2 FYNNEI. The germline V and J ends were trimmed by 6 bases and 0 bases, with 9 bases remaining between them. In DNA form, the CDR3 reads TGTGCCAGCAGCCTGACAGTTAGCAATCAGCCCCAGCATTTT. Translated, it gives CASSLTVSNQPQHF.

CDR3 coding DNA: TGTGCCAGTAGTATGAGCAGGGCTGAAGCTTTCTTT. It encodes CASSMSRAEAFF. This chain links TRBV19 with TRBJ1-1, with a weak D call TRBD1 (5 bases). Trimming left V 3 bases short and J 6 bases short, with 8 bases between. Germline assignment: CDR1 LNHDA and CDR2 SQIVND (reference sequence). The CDR3 has 12 residues.

This clone has only a few counts. V usage is TRBV6-1 and J usage is TRBJ2-4; 7 bases fit TRBD1. Per germline, CDR1 MNHNS and CDR2 SASEGT. This CDR3 contains 16 residues. Trimming removed 2 bases from V and 0 bases from J; junction bases left unmatched: 4. In DNA, the CDR3 is TGTGCCAGCAGTGAAATACAGGGGATAGCCAAAAACATTCAGTACTTC. It specifies CASSEIQGIAKNIQYF.

V is TRBV28 and J is TRBJ2-3, with 7 bases that match TRBD2. Trimming removed 7 bases from V and 10 bases from J; junction bases left unmatched: 17. Germline V gene lookup returns CDR1 MDHEN and CDR2 SYDVKM. This CDR3 is 15 amino acids long. The CDR3 sequence is CASTPFPAGVEAQYF. CDR3 nucleotide sequence: TGTGCCAGCACCCCATTCCCGGCGGGAGTTGAGGCGCAGTATTTT.